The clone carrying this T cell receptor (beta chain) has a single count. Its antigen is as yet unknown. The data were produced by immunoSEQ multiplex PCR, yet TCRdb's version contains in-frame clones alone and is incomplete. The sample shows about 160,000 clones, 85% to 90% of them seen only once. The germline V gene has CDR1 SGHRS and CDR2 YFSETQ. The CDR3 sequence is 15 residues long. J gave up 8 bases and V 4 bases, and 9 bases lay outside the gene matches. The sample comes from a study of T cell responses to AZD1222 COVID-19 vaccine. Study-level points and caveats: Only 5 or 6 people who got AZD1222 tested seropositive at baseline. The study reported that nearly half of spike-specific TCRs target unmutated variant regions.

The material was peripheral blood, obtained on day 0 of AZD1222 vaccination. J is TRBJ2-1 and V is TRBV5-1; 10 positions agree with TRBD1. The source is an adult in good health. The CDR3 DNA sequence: TGCGCCAGCAGCCTCGCGACAGGGGGCTCCCATGAGCAGTTCTTC. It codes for CASSLATGGSHEQFF. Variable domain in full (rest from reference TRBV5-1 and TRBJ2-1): KAGVTQTPRYLIKTRGQQVTLSCSPISGHRSVSWYQQTPGQGLQFLFEYFSETQRNKGNFPGRFSGRQFSNSRSEMNVSTLELGDSALYLCASSLATGGSHEQFFGPGTRLTVL.